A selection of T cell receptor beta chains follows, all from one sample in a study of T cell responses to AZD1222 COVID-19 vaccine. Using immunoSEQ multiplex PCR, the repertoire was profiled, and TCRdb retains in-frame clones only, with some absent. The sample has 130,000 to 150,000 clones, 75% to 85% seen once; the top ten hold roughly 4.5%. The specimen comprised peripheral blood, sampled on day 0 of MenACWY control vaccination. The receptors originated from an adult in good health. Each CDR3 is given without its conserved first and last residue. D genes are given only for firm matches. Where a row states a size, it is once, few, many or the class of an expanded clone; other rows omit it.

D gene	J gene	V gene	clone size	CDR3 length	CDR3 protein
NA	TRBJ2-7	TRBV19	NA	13	ASSTSSTGKYEQY
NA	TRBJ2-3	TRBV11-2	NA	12	ASSLVTGRNTQY
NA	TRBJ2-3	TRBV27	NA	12	ASSLDRVTDTQY
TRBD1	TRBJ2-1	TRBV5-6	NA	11	ASSWTGGNEQF
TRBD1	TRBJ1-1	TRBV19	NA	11	AISPDRDTEAF
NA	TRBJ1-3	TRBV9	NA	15	ASSVASGTLSGNTIY
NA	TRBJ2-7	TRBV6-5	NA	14	ASSYSSSVTAYEQY
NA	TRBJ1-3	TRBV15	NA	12	ATSRDRVGNTIY
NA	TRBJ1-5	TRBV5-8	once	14	ASSLGWGGGNQPQH
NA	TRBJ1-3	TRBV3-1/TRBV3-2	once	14	ASSQQQGVRGNTIY
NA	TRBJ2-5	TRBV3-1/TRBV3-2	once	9	ASSQVETQY
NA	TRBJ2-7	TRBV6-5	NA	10	ASSSRGDEQY
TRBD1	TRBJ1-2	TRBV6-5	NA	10	ASSLTGVGYT
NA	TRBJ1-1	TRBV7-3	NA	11	ASSSSAGTEAF
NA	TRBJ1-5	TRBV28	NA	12	ASSLHALNQPQH
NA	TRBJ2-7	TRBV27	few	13	ASSLVGGSSYEQY
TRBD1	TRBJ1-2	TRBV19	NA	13	ASSIDGRGDYGYT
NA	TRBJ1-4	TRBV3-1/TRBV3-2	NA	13	ASRPGRTTNEKLF
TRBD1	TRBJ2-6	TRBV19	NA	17	ASSIGPGQGLSGANVLT
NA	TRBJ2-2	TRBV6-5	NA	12	ASSLQYSTGELF
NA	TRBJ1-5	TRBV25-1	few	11	ASSGLRGQPQH
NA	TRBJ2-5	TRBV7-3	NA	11	ASSLRGGETQY
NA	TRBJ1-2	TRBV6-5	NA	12	ASSYLSEGDGYT
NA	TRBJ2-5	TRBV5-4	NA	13	ASSLSGILQETQY
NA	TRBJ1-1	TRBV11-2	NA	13	ASSFEGRVNTEAF
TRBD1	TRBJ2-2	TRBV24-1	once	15	ATSALWGTADTGELF
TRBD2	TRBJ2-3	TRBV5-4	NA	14	ASSLEGLRITDTQY
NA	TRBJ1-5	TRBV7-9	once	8	ASSLKPQH
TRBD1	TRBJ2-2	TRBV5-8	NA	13	ASSRPGQRTGELF
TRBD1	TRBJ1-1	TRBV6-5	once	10	ASSLGTGGAF
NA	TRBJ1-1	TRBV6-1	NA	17	ASSEARLSGISMNTEAF
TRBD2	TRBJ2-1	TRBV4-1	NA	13	ASSRRTSVGNEQF
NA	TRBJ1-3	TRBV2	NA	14	ASRDRPSHSGNTIY
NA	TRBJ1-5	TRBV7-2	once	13	ASSQGSGGNQPQH
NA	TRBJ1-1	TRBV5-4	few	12	ASSRTDQNTEAF
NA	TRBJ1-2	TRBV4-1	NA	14	ASSQGRTPTNYGYT
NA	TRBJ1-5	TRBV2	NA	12	ASSQDRSYQPQH
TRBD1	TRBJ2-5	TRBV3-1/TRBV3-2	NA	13	ASSFGTGVQETQY
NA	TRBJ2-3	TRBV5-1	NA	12	ASSLAVATDTQY
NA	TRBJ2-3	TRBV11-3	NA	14	ASSFSSSVRTDTQY
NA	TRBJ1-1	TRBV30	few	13	AWSVGSRKNTEAF
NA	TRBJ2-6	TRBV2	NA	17	ASRAQGGVRLGGANVLT
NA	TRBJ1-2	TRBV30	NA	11	AWSAQGYYGYT
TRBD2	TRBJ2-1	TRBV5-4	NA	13	ASSFWGGDWGEQF
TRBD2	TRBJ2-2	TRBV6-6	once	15	ASSPRTSGHLTGELF
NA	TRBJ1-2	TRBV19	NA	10	ASSPDSRRYT
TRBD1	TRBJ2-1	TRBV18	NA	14	ASSPTTGAGYNEQF
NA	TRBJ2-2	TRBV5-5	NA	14	ASSPTVGANTGELF